Following are 17 T cell receptor beta chains from one sample sequenced in a study of CD8+CD57+ T cells in acquired aplastic anemia. The authors sequenced patients whose flow cytometry had shown CD8+CD57+ cell expansion. Genomic DNA, the template, was used for profiling of the TCR beta VDJ and CDR3. Each CDR3 protein gets one entry after TCRdb re-called the reads with MiXCR. The data contain over 150,000 distinct CDR3 sequences, roughly 50% of them seen just once; the ten biggest clones take up 10% to 15%. The sequencing input was sorted CD4+, CD8+, or CD8+CD57+ T cells (not recorded which) from PBMCs. Receptors were obtained from a human donor with aplastic anemia.

J is TRBJ1-4 and V is TRBV19; D ambiguous. The CDR3 length is 13 residues. Germline CDR1 and CDR2: LNHDA and SQIVND (reference sequence). V was pared by 5 bases and J by 4 bases, with 8 bases between. The CDR3 DNA sequence: TGTGCCAGTAGTGTGAGAGTTAATGAAAAACTGTTTTTT. Protein: CASSVRVNEKLFF.

Here the CDR3 DNA reads TGTGCCAGCCGATTCAGCGGGACGGGCTACAATGAGCAGTTCTTC. Translating gives CASRFSGTGYNEQFF. The chain couples TRBV19 to TRBJ2-1, with TRBD2 identical over 7 bases. The CDR3 length is 15 residues. V shed 9 bases and J 3 bases; nucleotides not matched to a gene: 11. The germline CDR1 and CDR2 sequences are LNHDA and SQIVND (reference sequence).

The genes are TRBV2 and TRBJ1-2, with 10 bases that match TRBD1. The junction had 14 bases not matched to a gene; V was cut back by 5 bases and J by 8 bases. Germline V gene data show CDR1 as SNHLY and CDR2 as FYNNEI. There are 16 residues in the CDR3. CDR3 protein: CASSSPGDRGPKGYTF. The CDR3 bases are TGTGCCAGCAGTTCCCCCGGGGACAGGGGCCCAAAAGGCTACACCTTC.

A few counts support this clonotype. This chain uses TRBV9 with TRBJ2-7, with D perhaps matching TRBD1 or TRBD2 (5 bases each). The V end was cut by 5 bases, the J end by 4 bases, with 16 bases between. CDR1 and CDR2 (germline): SGDLS, YYNGEE. There are 14 residues in the CDR3. The CDR3 bases are TGTGCCAGCAGTGGGACGGGGACGGGATACGAGCAGTACTTC. This codes for CASSGTGTGYEQYF. Variable domain in full (rest from reference TRBV9 and TRBJ2-7): DSGVTQTPKHLITATGQRVTLRCSPRSGDLSVYWYQQSLDQGLQFLIQYYNGEERAKGNILERFSAQQFPDLHSELNLSSLELGDSALYFCASSGTGTGYEQYFGPGTRLTVT.

The genes are TRBV19 and TRBJ2-2; possibly TRBD1 for D (5 bases). Trimming cost V 4 bases and J 7 bases, with 16 bases left between them. Germline V gene data show CDR1 as LNHDA and CDR2 as SQIVND (reference sequence). This CDR3 contains 15 residues. CDR3: CASSNTAGIDGELFF. DNA of the CDR3: TGTGCCAGTAGTAATACTGCAGGGATCGACGGGGAGCTGTTTTTT.

This clonotype was detected only a few times. A read error may account for a junction end that differs from germline. The gene calls are TRBV5-1 and TRBJ2-3; D is undetermined. CDR1 is SGHRS, CDR2 YFSETQ, per germline. The CDR3 contains 12 residues. CDR3 bases: TGTGCCAGCAGTTTGGACGGTGATACGCAGTATTTT. This gives the protein CASSLDGDTQYF.

The chain has TRBV10-3 and TRBJ2-7, with 8 bases lining up with TRBD1. Trimming cost V 3 bases and J 1 base; bases outside gene matches: 2. CDR3 size: 14 residues. Germline V gene sequence: CDR1 ENHRY, CDR2 SYGVKD. CDR3 residues: CAISDRDRSYEQYF. The CDR3 DNA is TGTGCCATCAGTGATCGGGACAGGTCCTACGAGCAGTACTTC.

Ten or more counts support this clonotype. This chain uses TRBV9 with TRBJ2-5, with 7 bases identical to TRBD1. Germline V lookup: CDR1 SGDLS, CDR2 YYNGEE. This CDR3 contains 16 residues. J lost 5 bases, V lost 2 bases, and 12 bases had no gene match. The CDR3 DNA reads as TGTGCCAGCAGCGTCGGGGACAGAGGCTCTCGGGAGACCCAGTACTTC. This gives the protein CASSVGDRGSRETQYF.

In this sample, this clonotype turned up a few times. The chain uses TRBV10-3 and TRBJ2-1, with 7 bases aligning to TRBD2. After removal of 2 bases from V and 12 bases from J, the junction contained 4 bases not matched to a gene. Per the germline V gene, CDR1 is ENHRY and CDR2 is SYGVKD. The CDR3 loop spans 12 amino acids. The CDR3 loop is CAISESTSVQFF. CDR3 coding DNA: TGTGCCATCAGTGAGAGTACTAGCGTGCAGTTCTTC.

Note on this clonotype: Since the CDR3 does not end with the conserved phenylalanine or tryptophan, this likely comes from a read error. Here the CDR3 DNA reads TGCGCCAGCAGCACCCAGGGAACGAACACTGAAGCTTTCTCT. This sequence encodes CASSTQGTNTEAFS. The chain employs TRBV5-1 and TRBJ1-1; tentative D call: TRBD1 (5 bases). The CDR3 contains 14 residues. Germline V lookup: CDR1 SGHRS, CDR2 YFSETQ. V was cut by 4 bases and J by 1 base, with 11 bases left in between.

This clonotype occurred once. A junction boundary mismatches the germline segment, possibly from a read error. The chain couples TRBV7-3 to TRBJ2-7; tentatively, D is TRBD1 (5 bases). The CDR3 consists of 13 residues. From germline, CDR1 is SGHTA and CDR2 FQGTGA. CDR3 sequence: CATSRAGINEQYF. The CDR3 region has the DNA TGTGCCACCAGCAGGGCAGGGATTAACGAGCAGTACTTC.

In this sample, this clonotype turned up a few times. The J gene is TRBJ2-3, the V gene TRBV24-1; D not certain. The CDR3 is 11 amino acids. With 5 bases removed from V and 8 bases from J, the gap between germline ends came to 7 bases. Germline values: CDR1 KGHDR, CDR2 SFDVKD. CDR3: CATSASGTQYF. CDR3 in DNA: TGTGCCACCAGTGCTTCTGGTACGCAGTATTTT.

V usage is TRBV18 and J usage is TRBJ2-7; D gene ambiguous. The CDR3 loop spans 13 amino acids. Deletions cut 2 bases from V and 1 base from J, with 6 bases between. Germline loops: CDR1 KGHSH, CDR2 LQKENI. In DNA form, the CDR3 reads TGTGCCAGCTCACCAACAGTTTCCTACGAGCAGTACTTC. Amino acids: CASSPTVSYEQYF. Complete variable domain (other parts from reference TRBV18 and TRBJ2-7): NAGVMQNPRHLVRRRGQEARLRCSPMKGHSHVYWYRQLPEEGLKFMVYLQKENIIDESGMPKERFSAEFPKEGPSILRIQQVVRGDSAAYFCASSPTVSYEQYFGPGTRLTVT.

The rearrangement uses TRBV2 and TRBJ1-5; the D is unclear. The V end lost 1 base, the J end lost 9 bases, and 16 bases lay between the germline ends. This CDR3 is built from 15 residues. Germline loops: CDR1 SNHLY, CDR2 FYNNEI. DNA of the CDR3: TGTGCCAGCAGTGAAGTGGGTCCAGAACTTGGGCCCCAGCATTTT. It specifies CASSEVGPELGPQHF.

This clonotype was seen repeatedly, ten times or more. The chain carries TRBV11-2 and TRBJ1-1, with 7 bases lining up with TRBD1. With 5 bases clipped from V and 5 bases from J, the junction kept 14 bases outside the gene matches. The CDR3 consists of 16 residues. Per germline, CDR1 SGHAT and CDR2 FQNNGV. CDR3 region: CASSPRGTGVGTEAFF. The CDR3 coding sequence is TGTGCCAGCAGCCCGAGGGGAACAGGGGTGGGTACTGAAGCTTTCTTT.

This clonotype was observed at least ten times. The chain has TRBV9 and TRBJ2-2; no firm D call. Deletions cut 4 bases from V and 3 bases from J, with 4 bases between. CDR3 length: 12 residues. Germline V CDR1 and CDR2: SGDLS, YYNGEE. The CDR3 is CASSLDTGELFF. The CDR3 DNA follows: TGTGCCAGCAGCTTAGACACCGGGGAGCTGTTTTTT.

V gene TRBV5-1 combines with J gene TRBJ1-3; 11 bases fit TRBD1. Germline V lookup: CDR1 SGHRS, CDR2 YFSETQ. This CDR3 has 17 amino acids. V was clipped by 0 bases and J by 4 bases; unmatched bases: 6. Here the CDR3 reads CASSLEGQGAGGNTIYF. The CDR3 coding sequence is TGCGCCAGCAGCTTGGAAGGACAGGGGGCCGGGGGAAACACCATATATTTT.